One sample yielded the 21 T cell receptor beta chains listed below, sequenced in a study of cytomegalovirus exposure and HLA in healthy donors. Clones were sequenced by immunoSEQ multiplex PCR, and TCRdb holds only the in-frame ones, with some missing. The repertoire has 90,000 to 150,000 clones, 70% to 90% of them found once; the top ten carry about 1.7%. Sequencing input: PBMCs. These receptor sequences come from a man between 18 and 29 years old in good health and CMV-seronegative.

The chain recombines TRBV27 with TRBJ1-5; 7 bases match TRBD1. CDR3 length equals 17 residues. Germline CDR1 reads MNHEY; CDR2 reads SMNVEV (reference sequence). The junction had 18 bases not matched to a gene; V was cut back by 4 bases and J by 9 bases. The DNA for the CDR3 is TGTGCCAGCAGTTCCCCAACGGGACAGCGAGGACTTTGGCCCCAGCATTTT. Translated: CASSSPTGQRGLWPQHF.

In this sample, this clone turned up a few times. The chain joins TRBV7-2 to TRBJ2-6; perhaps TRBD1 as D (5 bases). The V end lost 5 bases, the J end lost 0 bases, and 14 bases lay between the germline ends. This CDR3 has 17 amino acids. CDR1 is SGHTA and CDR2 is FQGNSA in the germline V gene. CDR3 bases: TGTGCCAGCAGCCAGGGCCCTCTTCGCTCTGGGGCCAACGTCCTGACTTTC. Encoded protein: CASSQGPLRSGANVLTF. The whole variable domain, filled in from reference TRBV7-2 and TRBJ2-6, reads GAGVSQSPSNKVTEKGKDVELRCDPISGHTALYWYRQSLGQGLEFLIYFQGNSAPDKSGLPSDRFSAERTGGSVSTLTIQRTQQEDSAVYLCASSQGPLRSGANVLTFGAGSRLTVL.

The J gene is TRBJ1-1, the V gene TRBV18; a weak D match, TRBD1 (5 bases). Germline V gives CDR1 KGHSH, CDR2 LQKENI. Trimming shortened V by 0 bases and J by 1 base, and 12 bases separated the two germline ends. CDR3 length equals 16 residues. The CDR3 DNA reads TGTGCCAGCTCACCACCGTTTGCAGGGAAGAACACTGAAGCTTTCTTT. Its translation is CASSPPFAGKNTEAFF.

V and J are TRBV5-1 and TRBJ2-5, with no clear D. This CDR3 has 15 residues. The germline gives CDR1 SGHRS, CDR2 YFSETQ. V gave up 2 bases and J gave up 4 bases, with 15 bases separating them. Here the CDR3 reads CASSLLSGLGETQYF. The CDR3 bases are TGCGCCAGCAGCTTACTCTCAGGATTGGGAGAGACCCAGTACTTC.

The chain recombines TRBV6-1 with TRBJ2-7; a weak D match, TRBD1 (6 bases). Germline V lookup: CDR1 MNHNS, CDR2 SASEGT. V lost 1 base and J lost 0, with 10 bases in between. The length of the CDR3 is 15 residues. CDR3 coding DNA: TGTGCCAGCAGTGAAGAGGGGGTATCCTCCTACGAGCAGTACTTC. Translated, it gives CASSEEGVSSYEQYF.

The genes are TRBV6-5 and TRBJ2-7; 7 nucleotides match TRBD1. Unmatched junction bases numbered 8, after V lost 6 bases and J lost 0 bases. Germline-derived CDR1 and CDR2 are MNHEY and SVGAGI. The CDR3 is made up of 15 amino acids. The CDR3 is CASRRTGVVSYEQYF. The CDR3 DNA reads TGTGCCAGCAGAAGAACAGGGGTAGTCTCCTACGAGCAGTACTTC.

The CDR3: CASSEDGAGVADTQYF. The CDR3 nucleotides read TGTGCCAGCAGCGAGGATGGGGCGGGAGTCGCAGATACGCAGTATTTT. The rearrangement links TRBV13 to TRBJ2-3, with 7 positions matching TRBD2. The trim removed 5 bases at V and 4 bases at J, leaving 12 bases unmatched. This CDR3 is built from 16 residues. Germline loops: CDR1 PRHDT, CDR2 FYEKMQ (reference sequence).

DNA for the CDR3: TGTGCCAGCAGCGCACAACAGGGGTTGAACACTGAAGCTTTCTTT. This codes for CASSAQQGLNTEAFF. The chain uses TRBV7-2 and TRBJ1-1, with 7 nucleotides matching TRBD1. The CDR3 runs to 15 residues. Germline CDR1 reads SGHTA; CDR2 reads FQGNSA. After removal of 5 bases from V and 0 bases from J, the junction contained 6 bases not matched to a gene.

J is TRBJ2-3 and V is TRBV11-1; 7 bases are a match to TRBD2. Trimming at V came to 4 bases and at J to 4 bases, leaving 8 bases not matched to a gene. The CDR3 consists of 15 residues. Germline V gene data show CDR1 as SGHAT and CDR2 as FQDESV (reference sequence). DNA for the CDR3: TGTGCCAGCAGCTCAGACACTGCGGGGGCAGATACGCAGTATTTT. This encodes CASSSDTAGADTQYF.

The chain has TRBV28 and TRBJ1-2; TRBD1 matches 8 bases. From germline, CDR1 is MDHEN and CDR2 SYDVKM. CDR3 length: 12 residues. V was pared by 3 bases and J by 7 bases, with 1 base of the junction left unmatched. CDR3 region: CASSFRGLGYTF. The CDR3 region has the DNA TGTGCCAGCAGTTTCAGGGGGCTTGGCTACACCTTC.

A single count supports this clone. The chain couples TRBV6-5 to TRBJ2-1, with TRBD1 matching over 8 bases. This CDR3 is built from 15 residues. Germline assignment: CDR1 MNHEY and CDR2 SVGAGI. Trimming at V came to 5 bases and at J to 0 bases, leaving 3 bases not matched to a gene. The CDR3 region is CASSRDRSSYNEQFF. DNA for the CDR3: TGTGCCAGCAGTCGGGACAGGAGCTCCTACAATGAGCAGTTCTTC.

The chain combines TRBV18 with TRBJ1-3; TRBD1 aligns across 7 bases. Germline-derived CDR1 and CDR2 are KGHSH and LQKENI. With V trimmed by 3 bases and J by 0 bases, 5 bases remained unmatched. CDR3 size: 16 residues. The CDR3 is CASSPRTGNSGNTIYF. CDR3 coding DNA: TGTGCCAGCTCACCGAGGACAGGAAACTCTGGAAACACCATATATTTT.

CDR3 coding DNA: TGTGCCAGCTCACCTCAGGAGGTATCGGGAAACACCATATATTTT. It is translated as CASSPQEVSGNTIYF. The chain uses TRBV18 and TRBJ1-3; D is uncertain. CDR1 KGHSH and CDR2 LQKENI come from the germline V gene. V lost 3 bases and J 4 bases, leaving 13 bases between the germline ends. CDR3 size: 15 residues.

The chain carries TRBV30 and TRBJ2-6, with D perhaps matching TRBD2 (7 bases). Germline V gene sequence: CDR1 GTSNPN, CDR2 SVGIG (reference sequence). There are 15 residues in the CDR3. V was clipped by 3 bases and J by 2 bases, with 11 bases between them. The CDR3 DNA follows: TGTGCCTGGAGGGGAGGGGGGGCTGGGGCCAACGTCCTGACTTTC. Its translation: CAWRGGGAGANVLTF. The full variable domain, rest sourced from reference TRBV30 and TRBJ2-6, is SQTIHQWPATLVQPVGSPLSLECTVEGTSNPNLYWYRQAAGRGLQLLFYSVGIGQISSEVPQNLSASRPQDRQFILSSKKLLLSDSGFYLCAWRGGGAGANVLTFGAGSRLTVL.

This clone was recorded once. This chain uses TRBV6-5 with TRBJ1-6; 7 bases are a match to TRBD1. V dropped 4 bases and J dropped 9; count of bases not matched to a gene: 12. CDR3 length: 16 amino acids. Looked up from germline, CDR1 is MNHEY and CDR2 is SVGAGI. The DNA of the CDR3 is TGTGCCAGCAGTTCCGAATTGACAGGGTTTGGTTCACCCCTCCACTTT. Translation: CASSSELTGFGSPLHF.

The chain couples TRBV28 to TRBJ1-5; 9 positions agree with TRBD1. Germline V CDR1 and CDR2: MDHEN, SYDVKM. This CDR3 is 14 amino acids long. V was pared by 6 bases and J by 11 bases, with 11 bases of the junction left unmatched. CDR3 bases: TGTGCCAGCAGCGGGACACAGGGGGCATTGTCCCAGCATTTT. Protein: CASSGTQGALSQHF.

This CDR3 is CASSQQGSSYNEQFF. CDR3 DNA: TGTGCCAGCAGTCAACAGGGGAGCTCCTACAATGAGCAGTTCTTC. This chain joins TRBV6-5 and TRBJ2-1; 7 bases are shared with TRBD1. This CDR3 has 15 residues. The V segment lost 5 bases and the J segment 0 bases; nucleotides outside the gene matches: 4. In germline, CDR1 is MNHEY, CDR2 SVGAGI.

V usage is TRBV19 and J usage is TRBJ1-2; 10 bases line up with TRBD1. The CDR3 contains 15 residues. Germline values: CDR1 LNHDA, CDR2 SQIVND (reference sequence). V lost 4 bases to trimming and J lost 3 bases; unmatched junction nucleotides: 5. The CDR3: CASSTQGQGYYGYTF. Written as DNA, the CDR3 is TGTGCCAGTAGTACCCAGGGACAGGGGTACTATGGCTACACCTTC.

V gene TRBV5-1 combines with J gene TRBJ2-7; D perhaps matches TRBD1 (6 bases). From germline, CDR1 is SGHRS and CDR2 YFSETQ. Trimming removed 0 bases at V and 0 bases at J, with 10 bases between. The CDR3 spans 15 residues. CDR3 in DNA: TGCGCCAGCAGCTTGGATGGCAGGGGCTCCTACGAGCAGTACTTC. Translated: CASSLDGRGSYEQYF.

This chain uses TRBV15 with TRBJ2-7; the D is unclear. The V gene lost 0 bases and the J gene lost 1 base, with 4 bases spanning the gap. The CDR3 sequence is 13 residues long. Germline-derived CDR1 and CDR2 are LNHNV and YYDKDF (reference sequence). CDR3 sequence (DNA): TGTGCCACCAGCAGAGACAGATCCTACGAGCAGTACTTC. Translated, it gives CATSRDRSYEQYF.

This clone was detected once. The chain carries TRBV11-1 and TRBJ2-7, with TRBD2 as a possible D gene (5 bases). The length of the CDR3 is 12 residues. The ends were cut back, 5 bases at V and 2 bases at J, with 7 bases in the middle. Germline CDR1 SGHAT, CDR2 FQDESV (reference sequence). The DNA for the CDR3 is TGTGCCAGCAGCCTCGGGACCTACGAGCAGTACTTC. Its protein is CASSLGTYEQYF.